The next 4 T cell receptor beta chains were all read from a single sample in a study of Graves' ophthalmopathy and Graves' hyperthyroidism. RNA transcripts were the template, and TCR beta CDR3 regions were amplified from them. First-round RT-PCR with HTBI primers preceded a second-round multiplex PCR. TCRdb independently ran MiXCR on the multiplex PCR reads; one entry per CDR3 protein. The table records approximately 700,000 distinct CDR3 sequences, approximately 40% of them present only once. Sequencing was performed on peripheral blood. The receptor set was obtained from an adult man with Graves' ophthalmopathy.

The chain joins TRBV9 to TRBJ1-2; the match to TRBD1 covers 10 bases. Trimming took 2 bases from V and 3 from J; bases not matched to a gene: 13. This CDR3 comprises 18 residues. In germline, CDR1 is SGDLS, CDR2 YYNGEE. CDR3 coding DNA: TGTGCCAGCAGCGTCAACCGGGACAGGGGTCTCTTGGACTATGGCTACACCTTC. This codes for CASSVNRDRGLLDYGYTF.

Only a few counts were recorded for this clonotype. This chain links TRBV20-1 with TRBJ2-7; possibly TRBD1 for D (7 bases). The CDR3 runs to 13 residues. V was trimmed by 6 bases and J by 9 bases, leaving 21 bases between them. Germline V lookup: CDR1 DFQATT, CDR2 SNEGSKA (reference sequence). This CDR3 is CSAPGDRASRQYF. DNA of the CDR3: TGCAGTGCGCCGGGGGACAGAGCTTCTCGGCAGTACTTC.

Ten or more counts support this clonotype. CDR3 DNA sequence: TGTGCCAGCAGGACCGGGACAGGGGACACCGGGGAGCTGTTTTTT. Its translation: CASRTGTGDTGELFF. The chain uses TRBV7-9 and TRBJ2-2, with 10 bases that match TRBD1. V was pared by 6 bases and J by 3 bases, with 4 bases of the junction left unmatched. The CDR3 has 15 amino acids. Germline CDR1 and CDR2: SEHNR and FQNEAQ (reference sequence).

The chain has TRBV7-9 and TRBJ1-1; possibly TRBD1 for D (5 bases). V lost 6 bases and J 0 bases, leaving 8 bases between the germline ends. Germline CDR1 and CDR2: SEHNR and FQNEAQ (reference sequence). The CDR3 sequence is 13 residues long. The CDR3 coding sequence is TGTGCCAGCAGGAAACAGGTGAACACTGAAGCTTTCTTT. Protein sequence: CASRKQVNTEAFF.